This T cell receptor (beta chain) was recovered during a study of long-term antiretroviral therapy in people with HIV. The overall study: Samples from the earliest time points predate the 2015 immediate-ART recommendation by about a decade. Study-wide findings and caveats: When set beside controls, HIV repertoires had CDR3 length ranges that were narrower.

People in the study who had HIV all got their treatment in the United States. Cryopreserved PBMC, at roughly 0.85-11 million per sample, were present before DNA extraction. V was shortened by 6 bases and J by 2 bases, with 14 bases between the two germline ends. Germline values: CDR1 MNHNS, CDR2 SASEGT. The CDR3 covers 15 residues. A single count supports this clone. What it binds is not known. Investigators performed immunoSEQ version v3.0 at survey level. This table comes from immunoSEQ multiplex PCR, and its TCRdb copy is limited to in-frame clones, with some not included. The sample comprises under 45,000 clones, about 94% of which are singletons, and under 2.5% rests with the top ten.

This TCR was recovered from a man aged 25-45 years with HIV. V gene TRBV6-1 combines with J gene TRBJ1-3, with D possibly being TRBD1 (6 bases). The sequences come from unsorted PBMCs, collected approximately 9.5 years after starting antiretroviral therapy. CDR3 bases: TGTGCCAGCAGCCCAACCACAGGGACTGGAAACACCATATATTTT. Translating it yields CASSPTTGTGNTIYF.